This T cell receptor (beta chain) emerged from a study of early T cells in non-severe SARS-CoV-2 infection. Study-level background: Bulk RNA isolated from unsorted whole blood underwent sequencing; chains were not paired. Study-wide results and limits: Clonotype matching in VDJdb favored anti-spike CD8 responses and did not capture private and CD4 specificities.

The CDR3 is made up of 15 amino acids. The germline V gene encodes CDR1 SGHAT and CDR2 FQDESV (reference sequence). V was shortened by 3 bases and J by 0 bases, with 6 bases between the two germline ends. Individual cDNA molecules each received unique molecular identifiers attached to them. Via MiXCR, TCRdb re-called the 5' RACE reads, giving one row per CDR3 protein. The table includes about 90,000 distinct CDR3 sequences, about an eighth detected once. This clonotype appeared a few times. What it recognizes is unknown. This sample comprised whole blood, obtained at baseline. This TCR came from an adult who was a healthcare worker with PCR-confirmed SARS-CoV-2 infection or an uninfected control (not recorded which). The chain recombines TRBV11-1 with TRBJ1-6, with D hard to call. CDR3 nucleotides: TGTGCCAGCAGCTTCCAGAGCTCCTATAATTCACCCCTCCACTTT. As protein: CASSFQSSYNSPLHF.